This T cell receptor (beta chain) stems from a study of PD-L1 blockade in urothelial cancer. Study summary: Most patients, about 85% of the roughly 30, were males with bladder-origin cancer. Among blood samples, the median T cell count was approximately 150,000.

CDR3 length: 16 residues. The V gene end was trimmed by 1 base and the J gene end by 3 bases; junction bases not matched to a gene: 7. CDR1 is SGHVS, CDR2 FNYEAQ, per germline. Spiking each PCR with synthetic TCR analog templates was performed. The assay was immunoSEQ multiplex PCR, and TCRdb's table has in-frame clones only and misses some. This table holds approximately 20,000 clones, approximately 90% found once. The time point denotes: peripheral blood 6 weeks after treatment start. Patients suffered from locally advanced or metastatic urothelial carcinoma. This TCR came from a woman in her sixties with urothelial cancer. The V and J genes are TRBV7-6 and TRBJ2-7, with 9 bases that match TRBD2. This material consisted of PBMCs, taken around atezolizumab (anti-PD-L1) treatment. The CDR3 region has the DNA TGTGCCAGCAGCTTAGGCTATGGCGGGGGGGTCTACGAGCAGTACTTC. Its protein is CASSLGYGGGVYEQYF.